A single sample is the source of the 18 T cell receptor beta chains below, sequenced in a study of control samples from healthy donors and cancer patients. Clones were read by immunoSEQ multiplex PCR, and TCRdb kept only the in-frame ones, dropping some. The sample shows about 160,000 clones, approximately 90% of them seen only once. The specimen was blood. The receptors stem from a woman in her twenties or thirties in good health.

The J gene is TRBJ2-1, the V gene TRBV24-1; D may correspond to TRBD1 or TRBD2 (5 bases each). V lost 9 bases and J 7 bases, leaving 24 bases between the germline ends. Germline CDR1 reads KGHDR; CDR2 reads SFDVKD. The CDR3 has 16 amino acids. Written as DNA, the CDR3 is TGTGCCACCGAGGGGATAAAAAGGGGAAGGGGAAATGAGCAGTTCTTC. This gives the protein CATEGIKRGRGNEQFF.

CDR3 region: CASSLPTTLEETQYF. CDR3 bases: TGTGCCAGCAGCCTCCCCACCACCCTGGAGGAGACCCAGTACTTC. The chain joins TRBV7-9 to TRBJ2-5; D gene unclear. CDR1 is SEHNR and CDR2 is FQNEAQ in the germline V gene (reference sequence). The CDR3 extends over 15 amino acids. Trimming shortened V by 5 bases and J by 5 bases, and 18 bases separated the two germline ends.

The chain links TRBV4-1 to TRBJ2-5, with TRBD2 matching over 7 bases. The CDR3 totals 16 residues. The germline CDR1 and CDR2 sequences are MGHRA and YSYEKL. Germline trimming cut 4 bases from V and 4 bases from J; bases unmatched to any gene: 12. The CDR3 sequence is CASSPGEGGFGETQYF. DNA of the CDR3: TGCGCCAGCAGCCCCGGGGAGGGCGGGTTTGGAGAGACCCAGTACTTC.

The gene calls are TRBV4-2 and TRBJ2-3; 7 nucleotides line up with TRBD2. This CDR3 is 17 amino acids long. J was trimmed by 3 bases and V by 4 bases; bases with no gene match: 13. Per the germline V gene, CDR1 is LGHNA and CDR2 is YNFKEQ. CDR3 region: CASSPGVGSAGTDTQYF. The DNA of the CDR3 is TGTGCCAGCAGCCCCGGGGTCGGATCAGCGGGAACAGATACGCAGTATTTT.

CDR3 in DNA: TGTGCCAGCGGTACAGGGTTTGGGGAGACCCAGTACTTC. It translates to CASGTGFGETQYF. V usage is TRBV27 and J usage is TRBJ2-5; the D gene is possibly TRBD1 (6 bases). Germline V gene data show CDR1 as MNHEY and CDR2 as SMNVEV (reference sequence). The CDR3 contains 13 residues. The V gene lost 8 bases and the J gene lost 5 bases, with 15 bases spanning the gap.

This clone was found once. The junction does not match germline at one end; this may be a read error. The CDR3 region is CATGRDLGPGNTIYF. The CDR3 nucleotides are TGTGCCACCGGCAGAGATTTAGGGCCTGGAAACACCATATATTTT. The V gene is TRBV15, the J gene TRBJ1-3; no reliable D call. The germline V gene encodes CDR1 LNHNV and CDR2 YYDKDF (reference sequence). CDR3 size: 15 residues.

The chain is built from TRBV18 and TRBJ2-7; the D is unclear. The CDR3 has 14 residues. Per germline, CDR1 KGHSH and CDR2 LQKENI. Trimming took off 1 base at V and 1 base at J, with 8 bases between the two ends. The CDR3 DNA is TGTGCCAGCTCACCACGGGCGGAGTCCTACGAGCAGTACTTC. Protein: CASSPRAESYEQYF.

CDR3 amino acids: CASSKTSGLTYEQYF. CDR3 DNA sequence: TGTGCCAGCAGTAAGACTAGCGGGTTAACCTACGAGCAGTACTTC. J is TRBJ2-7 and V is TRBV6-2 or TRBV6-3; 10 bases match TRBD2. Germline V gene sequence: CDR1 MNHEY, CDR2 SVGEGT. The V segment lost 5 bases and the J segment 2 bases; nucleotides outside the gene matches: 6. This CDR3 spans 15 amino acids.

The chain links TRBV19 to TRBJ2-1; D unresolved. With 7 bases removed from V and 5 bases from J, the gap between germline ends came to 15 bases. This CDR3 comprises 14 residues. Germline V gene sequence: CDR1 LNHDA, CDR2 SQIVND (reference sequence). As DNA, the CDR3 is TGTGCCAGTACTCATGGGCTACCCGACAATGAGCAGTTCTTC. Translated, it gives CASTHGLPDNEQFF.

The chain's CDR3 is CASSAQGAGELFF. Written as DNA, the CDR3 is TGTGCCAGCAGTGCACAGGGGGCCGGGGAGCTGTTTTTT. The V gene is TRBV6-4, the J gene TRBJ2-2; 8 nucleotides match TRBD1. This CDR3 spans 13 amino acids. CDR1 and CDR2 from the germline V gene are MRHNA and SNTAGT. V lost 4 bases to trimming and J lost 6 bases; unmatched junction nucleotides: 1.

The chain couples TRBV2 to TRBJ2-1; possible D gene TRBD2, 5 bases. This CDR3 has 17 residues. Germline V gene data show CDR1 as SNHLY and CDR2 as FYNNEI. V gave up 6 bases and J gave up 1 base, with 19 bases separating them. CDR3: CASSRHRERASYNEQFF. CDR3 bases: TGTGCCAGCAGCCGACACCGAGAGAGGGCTTCCTACAATGAGCAGTTCTTC.

This chain links TRBV6-5 with TRBJ1-4; TRBD1 agrees at 8 bases. This CDR3 spans 14 amino acids. J lost 8 bases, V lost 6 bases, and 8 bases had no gene match. Germline CDR1 reads MNHEY; CDR2 reads SVGAGI. CDR3 region: CASSHRGDKEKLFF. DNA of the CDR3: TGTGCCAGCAGCCACAGGGGGGATAAGGAAAAACTGTTTTTT.

The chain couples TRBV6-2 or TRBV6-3 to TRBJ2-1; D possibly corresponds to TRBD2 (5 bases). V shed 6 bases and J shed 6 bases, with 9 bases lying between them. CDR1 and CDR2 (germline): MNHEY, SVGEGT. The length of the CDR3 is 12 residues. Written as DNA, the CDR3 is TGTGCCAGCAGCCGGGGATTCAATGAGCAGTTCTTC. This sequence encodes CASSRGFNEQFF.

V gene TRBV7-9 combines with J gene TRBJ2-7, with 13 nucleotides matching TRBD2. Germline V CDR1 and CDR2: SEHNR, FQNEAQ (reference sequence). J was trimmed by 1 base and V by 4 bases; bases with no gene match: 4. The CDR3 covers 16 residues. The CDR3 loop is CASSSGLAGRSYEQYF. The CDR3 DNA sequence: TGTGCCAGCAGCTCGGGACTAGCGGGAAGATCCTACGAGCAGTACTTC.

The V gene is TRBV27, the J gene TRBJ2-1, with TRBD2 as a possible D gene (6 bases). V gave up 5 bases and J gave up 11 bases, with 22 bases separating them. Germline V gene lookup returns CDR1 MNHEY and CDR2 SMNVEV (reference sequence). This CDR3 comprises 15 residues. The CDR3 region has the DNA TGTGCCAGCAGTCTGCTGACGGGACTCCCTAATAAGCAGTTCTTC. It encodes CASSLLTGLPNKQFF.

This clone was seen only once. V and J are TRBV4-3 and TRBJ2-2; D is uncertain. V shed 0 bases and J shed 1 base, with 9 bases lying between them. The CDR3 is made up of 16 amino acids. Germline lookup yields CDR1 LGHNA and CDR2 YSLEER. Here the CDR3 reads CASSQEFRGNTGELFF. The CDR3 DNA is TGCGCCAGCAGCCAAGAATTTAGAGGGAACACCGGGGAGCTGTTTTTT.

The chain carries TRBV6-2 or TRBV6-3 and TRBJ1-5; D perhaps matches TRBD1 (5 bases). CDR3 length equals 15 residues. The germline V gene has CDR1 MNHEY and CDR2 SVGEGT. The V and J ends lost 0 bases and 7 bases respectively, with 13 bases between them. The CDR3: CASSYSSGTGQPQHF. The CDR3 bases are TGTGCCAGCAGTTACTCTTCGGGGACGGGGCAGCCCCAGCATTTT.

The chain links TRBV7-9 to TRBJ2-3; D not certain. CDR3 length: 13 residues. Trimming removed 9 bases at V and 1 base at J, with 11 bases between. The germline V gene encodes CDR1 SEHNR and CDR2 FQNEAQ (reference sequence). CDR3 in DNA: TGTGCCAGTACCCCGGGCGGCACAGATACGCAGTATTTT. Translation: CASTPGGTDTQYF.